This entry concerns a single TCR beta chain. Its specificity is unknown. The record originates from a study of cytomegalovirus exposure and HLA in healthy donors. Study conclusions and caveats: Only CMV serostatus was available as immune exposure information.

Amplification used 60 Vbeta primers and 13 Jbeta primers. Only in-frame clones appear in the TCRdb table, and some are missing; sequencing was by immunoSEQ multiplex PCR. Found here are 73,000 or so clones, around three quarters of them singletons; the top ten hold approximately 6.3%. There are 16 residues in the CDR3. This chain connects TRBV1 to TRBJ1-5; TRBD1 was called by the table and not checked on the DNA. TRBV1 is marked as a pseudogene. This sequence originates from a man aged 45-60 years in good health and CMV-seronegative. The sequenced material came from PBMCs. CDR3 DNA sequence: TGCACCAGCAGCCAAGAAGACAGCCCTCTTTATCAGCCCCAGCATTTT. Translated, it gives CTSSQEDSPLYQPQHF.